One sample yielded the 15 T cell receptor beta chains listed below, sequenced in a study of PD-L1 blockade in urothelial cancer. Repertoires were generated with immunoSEQ multiplex PCR, while TCRdb's copy carries only in-frame clones and drops some. The data hold 75,000 to 95,000 clones, with about 85% observed a single time. Sample time point: pretreatment peripheral blood. Sequenced material: PBMCs, taken around atezolizumab (anti-PD-L1) treatment. These receptors were collected from a man aged 40-50 years with urothelial cancer.

This clone was observed a single time. The chain uses TRBV9 and TRBJ2-7; TRBD2 matches 13 bases. V shed 4 bases, J shed 0 bases, and the junction held 13 bases outside the gene matches. Germline V gene lookup returns CDR1 SGDLS and CDR2 YYNGEE. The CDR3 loop spans 19 amino acids. CDR3 in amino acids: CASSPSRRTSGRGSYEQYF. The DNA for the CDR3 is TGTGCCAGCAGCCCCTCCCGGCGGACTAGCGGGAGAGGCTCCTACGAGCAGTACTTC.

This clone has a single count. V and J are TRBV29-1 and TRBJ2-4, with TRBD1 matching 7 bases. CDR1 is SQVTM and CDR2 is ANQGSEA in the germline V gene. This CDR3 has 15 amino acids. Trimming took 7 bases from V and 5 from J; bases not matched to a gene: 14. Here the CDR3 reads CSAKTGTDAQNIQYF. The CDR3 DNA reads as TGCAGCGCTAAAACAGGGACAGACGCCCAAAACATTCAGTACTTC.

Regarding this clone: The same CDR3 arises from other DNA sequences in this sample as well. The rearrangement links TRBV5-1 to TRBJ2-5; D gene ambiguous. The germline gives CDR1 SGHRS, CDR2 YFSETQ. The ends were cut back, 2 bases at V and 2 bases at J, with 4 bases in the middle. The CDR3 runs to 12 residues. CDR3 in amino acids: CASSFSQETQYF. CDR3 in DNA: TGCGCCAGCAGCTTTAGTCAAGAGACCCAGTACTTC.

This chain uses TRBV5-1 with TRBJ2-2, with a weak D call TRBD1 (5 bases). V was clipped by 0 bases and J by 3 bases, with 9 bases between them. This CDR3 comprises 15 residues. Germline assignment: CDR1 SGHRS and CDR2 YFSETQ. The CDR3 DNA reads TGCGCCAGCAGCTTGGCAGGGTTGGACACCGGGGAGCTGTTTTTT. Translating gives CASSLAGLDTGELFF.

This chain links TRBV7-4 with TRBJ1-3; D unresolved. V dropped 7 bases and J dropped 7 bases, with 5 bases sitting between them. CDR1 is SGHVT and CDR2 is SQSDAQ in the germline V gene. The length of the CDR3 is 10 residues. The CDR3 reads CASKRNTIYF. The CDR3 DNA sequence: TGTGCCAGCAAGCGGAACACCATATATTTT.

V gene TRBV4-1 combines with J gene TRBJ2-7; 11 bases agree with TRBD2. CDR3 length: 16 amino acids. From germline, CDR1 is MGHRA and CDR2 YSYEKL. V was pared by 2 bases and J by 3 bases, with 6 bases of the junction left unmatched. CDR3 nucleotide sequence: TGCGCCAGCAGCCAACCTAGCGGGAGGCAGGGCTACGAGCAGTACTTC. Its translation: CASSQPSGRQGYEQYF.

In its sample, this clone was seen a few times. This rearrangement joins TRBV6-5 to TRBJ1-5, with 7 bases that match TRBD1. In germline, CDR1 is MNHEY, CDR2 SVGAGI. After removal of 5 bases from V and 6 bases from J, the junction contained 10 bases not matched to a gene. The CDR3 is made up of 15 amino acids. The CDR3 protein is CASSATGTASQPQHF. Written as DNA, the CDR3 is TGTGCCAGCAGTGCTACCGGGACAGCGAGTCAGCCCCAGCATTTT.

This rearrangement joins TRBV6-1 to TRBJ2-7; TRBD1 agrees at 8 bases. The CDR3 runs 13 residues. Germline CDR1 MNHNS, CDR2 SASEGT. J lost 4 bases, V lost 8 bases, and 7 bases had no gene match. The CDR3, as DNA: TGTGCCAGCTTCCGGGACAGGCCTTACGAGCAGTACTTC. This translates into CASFRDRPYEQYF.

The gene calls are TRBV11-2 and TRBJ2-7; 7 nucleotides align to TRBD2. J was trimmed by 1 base and V by 4 bases; bases with no gene match: 16. Germline lookup yields CDR1 SGHAT and CDR2 FQNNGV. This CDR3 spans 18 amino acids. The CDR3 DNA is TGTGCCAGCAGCTCATTAGCGGGCGGTTCTAAACAATCCTACGAGCAGTACTTC. It codes for CASSSLAGGSKQSYEQYF.

The chain recombines TRBV5-4 with TRBJ1-2; TRBD1 is a possible D gene (5 bases). Per germline, CDR1 SGHNT and CDR2 YYREEE (reference sequence). V lost 0 bases and J lost 8, with 14 bases in between. The CDR3 totals 14 residues. The CDR3, as DNA: TGTGCCAGCAGCTTGGAGACAGCCTCTAAAGGCTACACCTTC. Translation gives CASSLETASKGYTF.

The chain has TRBV6-5 and TRBJ1-1; 7 nucleotides align to TRBD1. This CDR3 is built from 13 residues. Trimming took 6 bases from V and 5 from J; bases not matched to a gene: 6. Germline assignment: CDR1 MNHEY and CDR2 SVGAGI. The CDR3 here is CASRGQTKTEAFF. The CDR3, as DNA: TGTGCCAGCAGGGGACAGACAAAGACTGAAGCTTTCTTT.

This clone was seen once. This sequence joins TRBV25-1 and TRBJ2-1; a possible D gene is TRBD2 (6 bases). The CDR3 extends over 16 amino acids. Germline V gene lookup returns CDR1 MGHDK and CDR2 SYGVNS. Trimming cost V 1 base and J 6 bases, with 16 bases left between them. CDR3 sequence reads: CASSEWGSSAVNEQFF. Here the CDR3 DNA reads TGTGCCAGCAGTGAATGGGGTTCTAGCGCGGTCAATGAGCAGTTCTTC.

The genes are TRBV7-2 and TRBJ2-5; no reliable D call. The length of the CDR3 is 14 residues. The germline gives CDR1 SGHTA, CDR2 FQGNSA. Trimming pared 1 base from V and 5 bases from J, leaving 11 bases between. The CDR3 DNA reads as TGTGCCAGCAGCTTAGACGATTTCGGGGAGACCCAGTACTTC. Its translation: CASSLDDFGETQYF.

The sample holds one count of this clone. This chain uses TRBV6-5 with TRBJ2-7; D gene ambiguous. Germline values: CDR1 MNHEY, CDR2 SVGAGI. This CDR3 region has 14 residues. V gave up 0 bases and J gave up 5 bases, with 11 bases separating them. The CDR3: CASSYSKPPNEQYF. In DNA, the CDR3 is TGTGCCAGCAGTTACTCCAAGCCTCCCAACGAGCAGTACTTC.

The V and J genes are TRBV6-5 and TRBJ2-2; TRBD1 agrees at 8 bases. Looked up from germline, CDR1 is MNHEY and CDR2 is SVGAGI. CDR3 size: 14 residues. Trimming removed 8 bases from V and 5 bases from J; junction bases left unmatched: 7. CDR3 nucleotide sequence: TGTGCCAGCGGCAGGGGGCGATGGACCGGGGAGCTGTTTTTT. Its protein product is CASGRGRWTGELFF.